The clone carrying this T cell receptor beta chain occurred once. What it recognizes is unknown. The CDR3 extends over 16 amino acids. Germline assignment: CDR1 LNHDA and CDR2 SQIVND (reference sequence). Trimming left V 2 bases short and J 5 bases short, with 16 bases between. This sample is part of a study of T cells in localized non-small cell lung cancer. Study-level points and caveats: When the top 100 tumor clones were examined, a median roughly 62 of them also appeared in the adjacent lung, which was paired and uninvolved. Tumor showed lower T cell clonality than uninvolved adjacent lung, where it was highest. Prolonged overall survival went with higher T cell density in the blood. Analysis by sequencing included only one tumor region, so heterogeneity remains possible.

TCRdb keeps only in-frame clones here, not all; method: immunoSEQ multiplex PCR. In the table there are 60,000 to 75,000 clones, approximately 80% of which are singletons. This TCR derives from a man aged 35-69 years with stage II lung adenocarcinoma. This sequence joins TRBV19 and TRBJ1-5, with D unclear. Sample: PBMCs, taken before any cancer treatment. CDR3 region: CASSIRNAGSDQPQHF. DNA of the CDR3: TGTGCCAGTAGTATACGGAACGCGGGGTCCGATCAGCCCCAGCATTTT.